The 24 T cell receptor beta chains below all came from one sample that was sequenced in a study of T cells in Graves' hyperthyroidism and ophthalmopathy (dated by TCRdb to about 2019). Libraries were built with multiplex PCR. The instrument was an Illumina HiSeq 2000. Amplification of TCR beta CDR3 regions was carried out from RNA transcripts. The TCR CDR3 was subjected to a first round of RT-PCR using the HTBI primer set and the Qiagen OneStep RT-PCR kit. The public reads were reprocessed in TCRdb via fastp at Q25 and MiXCR, keeping in-frame beta chains. Records with the same CDR3 protein are collapsed into one entry carrying the most frequent genes and DNA. In all, the sample holds fewer than 650,000 distinct CDR3 sequences, and around 13% of those were seen once. The ten largest make up under 7% of the sample. What was sequenced was blood. These receptors originate from a woman between 25 and 40 years old with Graves' hyperthyroidism that later progressed to Graves' ophthalmopathy.

This clonotype was counted ten times or more. The rearrangement joins TRBV7-8 to TRBJ1-6; a possible D gene is TRBD1 (5 bases). From germline, CDR1 is SGHVS and CDR2 FQNEAQ. Trimming shortened V by 6 bases and J by 2 bases, and 11 bases separated the two germline ends. The CDR3 is made up of 15 amino acids. The CDR3 here is CASSGGVTYNSPLHF. The CDR3 region has the DNA TGTGCCAGCAGTGGGGGGGTTACCTATAATTCACCCCTCCACTTT.

In its sample, this clonotype was seen many times. V usage is TRBV3-1 and J usage is TRBJ1-5; D not certain. Looked up from germline, CDR1 is LGHDT and CDR2 is YNNKEL (reference sequence). Trimming took 5 bases from V and 2 from J, leaving 7 bases between them. This CDR3 has 13 amino acids. The chain's CDR3 is CASSSPGNQPQHF. CDR3 coding DNA: TGTGCCAGCAGCTCCCCAGGCAATCAGCCCCAGCATTTT.

This clonotype was found many times. CDR3 loop: CASSPGSGSGETQYF. The CDR3 DNA reads as TGTGCCAGCAGCCCCGGCAGCGGGAGTGGTGAGACCCAGTACTTC. The V gene is TRBV7-3, the J gene TRBJ2-5; 8 nucleotides line up with TRBD2. The CDR3 sequence is 15 residues long. The V and J ends lost 5 bases and 5 bases, in that order; junction bases with no gene match: 10. CDR1 and CDR2 (germline): SGHTA, FQGTGA.

This clonotype has at least ten counts. This chain connects TRBV19 to TRBJ1-2, with a weak D call TRBD1 (5 bases). Trimming removed 5 bases from V and 2 bases from J, with 15 bases in between. Germline loops: CDR1 LNHDA, CDR2 SQIVND (reference sequence). The CDR3 covers 15 residues. DNA for the CDR3: TGTGCCAGTAGTGTGACAGTGATTGCCAACTATGGCTACACCTTC. Protein: CASSVTVIANYGYTF.

This clonotype was picked up many times. Being one base from a much bigger clone, this may be a read error. This chain uses TRBV27 with TRBJ1-2; 11 bases map to TRBD1. The ends lost 6 bases at V and 8 bases at J; junction bases unmatched: 2. Per the germline V gene, CDR1 is MNHEY and CDR2 is SMNVEV (reference sequence). This CDR3 region has 12 residues. The CDR3 here is CASRRTGGGYTF. The DNA for the CDR3 is TGTGCCAGCAGGCGGACAGGGGGCGGCTACACCTTC.

This clonotype occurred once. With a much larger clone just one base away, this may be a read error. This CDR3 is missing its conserved last phenylalanine or tryptophan, likely due to a read error. The V gene is TRBV12-3 or TRBV12-4, the J gene TRBJ2-7; D is perhaps TRBD2 (6 bases). There are 14 residues in the CDR3. V was trimmed by 6 bases and J by 2 bases, leaving 14 bases between them. The CDR3 loop is CASSALGGTYEQYS. DNA of the CDR3: TGTGCCAGCAGCGCCCTCGGGGGTACCTACGAGCAGTACTCC.

The count of this clonotype is one. V gene TRBV14 combines with J gene TRBJ2-1, with D hard to call. V lost 3 bases and J lost 0, with 6 bases in between. There are 14 residues in the CDR3. Germline-derived CDR1 and CDR2 are SGHDN and FVKESK. The CDR3 DNA sequence: TGTGCCAGCAGCCATCCCAGCTCCTACAATGAGCAGTTCTTC. The encoded protein is CASSHPSSYNEQFF. Combining the CDR3 with reference TRBV14 and TRBJ2-1 gives the whole variable domain EAGVTQFPSHSVIEKGQTVTLRCDPISGHDNLYWYRRVMGKEIKFLLHFVKESKQDESGMPNNRFLAERTGGTYSTLKVQPAELEDSGVYFCASSHPSSYNEQFFGPGTRLTVL.

At least ten counts were recorded for this clonotype. This CDR3 reads CASSPGQGALETQYF. The CDR3 DNA follows: TGTGCCAGCAGTCCCGGACAGGGGGCGTTGGAGACCCAGTACTTC. The chain carries TRBV12-3 or TRBV12-4 and TRBJ2-5; the match to TRBD1 covers 11 bases. Trimming cost V 5 bases and J 5 bases; bases outside gene matches: 7. CDR3 length equals 15 residues.

On this clonotype: A read error may be the cause here, since a much bigger clone is one base away. The chain couples TRBV2 to TRBJ2-7, with unresolved D. CDR1 is SNHLY and CDR2 is FYNNEI in the germline V gene. This CDR3 spans 11 amino acids. Trimming took 4 bases from V and 9 from J, leaving 10 bases between them. The CDR3 is CASSVRSGQYF. DNA for the CDR3: TGTGCCAGCAGTGTCAGGTCCGGGCAGTACTTC.

This clonotype turned up a few times. The CDR3 region is CASSEYLGRETEAFF. In nucleotides, the CDR3 is TGTGCCAGCAGTGAATATCTGGGGCGGGAGACTGAAGCTTTCTTT. The chain recombines TRBV25-1 with TRBJ1-1; D might be TRBD1 (5 bases). This CDR3 is built from 15 residues. The V gene lost 0 bases and the J gene lost 5 bases, with 13 bases spanning the gap. The germline V gene has CDR1 MGHDK and CDR2 SYGVNS. The variable domain in full, completed from reference TRBV25-1 and TRBJ1-1, reads EADIYQTPRYLVIGTGKKITLECSQTMGHDKMYWYQQDPGMELHLIHYSYGVNSTEKGDLSSESTVSRIRTEHFPLTLESARPSHTSQYLCASSEYLGRETEAFFGQGTRLTVV.

As to this clonotype: The CDR3 ends on some other residue instead of the conserved phenylalanine or tryptophan, so this is likely a read error. It is unclear where the CDR3 begins or ends on the DNA, so no DNA is shown, and the CDR3 is as TCRdb lists it. The chain couples TRBV7-2 to TRBJ2-3. Germline CDR1 is SGHTA and CDR2 is FQGNSA. The CDR3 extends over 15 residues, inclusive of both ends. The CDR3: CASSWTSFGTDTHYV.

This clonotype was seen ten or more times. The chain has TRBV6-6 and TRBJ1-2; D gene unclear. This CDR3 contains 16 residues. Germline CDR1 and CDR2: MNHNY and SVGAGI (reference sequence). Trimming took off 0 bases at V and 7 bases at J, with 18 bases between the two ends. The chain's CDR3 is CASSYSSSFDPGGYTF. The CDR3 region has the DNA TGTGCCAGCAGTTACTCCTCATCTTTTGACCCCGGTGGCTACACCTTC.

This clonotype was counted ten times or more. The rearrangement links TRBV28 to TRBJ1-6; D is perhaps TRBD1 (5 bases). This CDR3 is 15 amino acids long. Trimming stripped 6 bases from V and 14 bases from J, with 23 bases between. Germline V gene sequence: CDR1 MDHEN, CDR2 SYDVKM. CDR3 sequence (DNA): TGTGCCAGCAGAACCAGCGGGACTTATCCTTCCTCCCTCCACTTT. This gives the protein CASRTSGTYPSSLHF.

Concerning this clonotype itself: Since no conserved phenylalanine or tryptophan closes the CDR3, a read error is the likely cause. V gene TRBV6-2 or TRBV6-3 combines with J gene TRBJ1-1, with TRBD1 matching 7 bases. The CDR3 runs 13 residues. J was trimmed by 3 bases and V by 6 bases; bases with no gene match: 4. Germline V CDR1 and CDR2: MNHEY, SVGEGT. CDR3 nucleotide sequence: TGTGCCAGCAGCGACAGGGATGACACTGAAGCTTTCCTT. Its protein is CASSDRDDTEAFL.

This clonotype was seen repeatedly, ten times or more. This chain links TRBV10-3 with TRBJ2-7; 11 bases are a match to TRBD1. This CDR3 is 14 amino acids long. Trimming cost V 5 bases and J 3 bases; bases outside gene matches: 3. Germline V gene sequence: CDR1 ENHRY, CDR2 SYGVKD. This CDR3 is CAISPGQGVYEQYF. CDR3 coding DNA: TGTGCCATCAGTCCGGGACAGGGGGTCTACGAGCAGTACTTC.

This clonotype was seen many times. The CDR3 region is CASSYLGQAPLGEQYF. The CDR3 DNA sequence: TGCGCCAGCAGCTACCTAGGACAGGCCCCTTTGGGCGAGCAGTACTTC. The chain couples TRBV4-3 to TRBJ2-7; 7 bases line up with TRBD1. CDR1 is LGHNA and CDR2 is YSLEER in the germline V gene. The CDR3 runs 16 residues. V shed 5 bases, J shed 6 bases, and the junction held 16 bases outside the gene matches.

This clonotype was counted ten times or more. This chain uses TRBV28 with TRBJ2-7; 7 bases are a match to TRBD1. The V gene's germline CDR1 is MDHEN and CDR2 SYDVKM. The CDR3 covers 15 residues. J was trimmed by 2 bases and V by 8 bases; bases with no gene match: 12. The DNA for the CDR3 is TGTGCCAGCGGAGCAACCGGGACAGCCGCCTACGAGCAGTACTTC. This sequence encodes CASGATGTAAYEQYF.

This clonotype was counted at least ten times. This sequence joins TRBV6-2 or TRBV6-3 and TRBJ2-7; a weak D match, TRBD2 (5 bases). The CDR3 contains 14 residues. CDR1 and CDR2 (germline): MNHEY, SVGEGT. V was cut by 2 bases and J by 2 bases, with 10 bases left in between. In DNA, the CDR3 is TGTGCCAGCAGTTACGGCGGGCGCCCCTACGAGCAGTACTTC. Translation gives CASSYGGRPYEQYF.

This clonotype was seen repeatedly, ten times or more. The rearrangement links TRBV6-1 to TRBJ1-2; tentative D call: TRBD1 (5 bases). The CDR3 extends over 13 amino acids. Per the germline V gene, CDR1 is MNHNS and CDR2 is SASEGT. Between the trimmed V and J ends, which lost 6 bases and 4 bases, there was a span of 12 bases. CDR3 DNA sequence: TGTGCCAGCAGGGGGCGGGACGGCTATGGCTACACCTTC. Translated, it gives CASRGRDGYGYTF.

This clonotype was detected many times. The germline gene is not matched at one end of the junction; a read error may be the cause. CDR3 sequence (DNA): TGTGCTAGCAGCTTAGGGCGGGACGATACGCAGTATTTT. Encoded protein: CASSLGRDDTQYF. J is TRBJ2-3 and V is TRBV7-7, with a possible D match to TRBD2 (6 bases). Germline values: CDR1 SSHAT, CDR2 FNYEAQ (reference sequence). The CDR3 length is 13 residues.

The V gene is TRBV4-2, the J gene TRBJ2-1; weak D call: TRBD2 (6 bases). The germline V and J ends were trimmed by 1 base and 2 bases, with 12 bases remaining between them. This CDR3 spans 16 amino acids. CDR1 is LGHNA, CDR2 YNFKEQ, per germline. The CDR3 nucleotides are TGTGCCAGCAGCCAAGTCGGGGGAGAAGCCTACAATGAGCAGTTCTTC. Its protein product is CASSQVGGEAYNEQFF.

This clonotype showed up many times. The chain recombines TRBV12-3 or TRBV12-4 with TRBJ1-5; D perhaps matches TRBD1 (6 bases). The CDR3 length is 14 residues. V lost 7 bases and J lost 1, with 11 bases in between. The CDR3 DNA is TGTGCCAGCATCCTAAGGGGGAGCAATCAGCCCCAGCATTTT. This codes for CASILRGSNQPQHF.

In its sample, this clonotype was seen many times. The genes are TRBV19 and TRBJ2-1; D is undetermined. V gave up 8 bases and J gave up 6 bases, with 5 bases separating them. This CDR3 has 10 residues. CDR1 and CDR2 from the germline V gene are LNHDA and SQIVND (reference sequence). The CDR3 coding sequence is TGTGCCAGTGAGGTCAATGAGCAGTTCTTC. Its translation: CASEVNEQFF.

This clonotype has at least ten counts. The rearrangement uses TRBV6-5 and TRBJ2-4, with 8 nucleotides matching TRBD1. The CDR3 has 15 amino acids. J was trimmed by 8 bases and V by 2 bases; bases with no gene match: 8. CDR1 is MNHEY and CDR2 is SVGAGI in the germline V gene. CDR3: CASSYRTGPGDIQYF. The DNA for the CDR3 is TGTGCCAGCAGTTACAGGACAGGGCCCGGGGACATTCAGTACTTC.